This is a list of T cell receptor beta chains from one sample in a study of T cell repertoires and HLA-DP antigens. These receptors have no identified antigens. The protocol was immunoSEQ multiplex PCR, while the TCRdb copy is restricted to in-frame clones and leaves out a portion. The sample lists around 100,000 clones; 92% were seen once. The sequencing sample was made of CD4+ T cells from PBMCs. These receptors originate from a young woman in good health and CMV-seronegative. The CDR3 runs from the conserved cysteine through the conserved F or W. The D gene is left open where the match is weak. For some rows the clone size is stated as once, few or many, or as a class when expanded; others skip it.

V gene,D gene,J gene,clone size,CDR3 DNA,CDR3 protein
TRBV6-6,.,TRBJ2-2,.,TGTGCCAGCAGTCTCAGGGTCGCTGCGAACACCGGGGAGCTGTTTTTT,CASSLRVAANTGELFF
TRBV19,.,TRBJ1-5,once,TGTGCCAGTACCCTAGGGGGGGCACGCAATCAGCCCCAGCATTTT,CASTLGGARNQPQHF
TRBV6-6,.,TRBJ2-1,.,TGTGCCAGCAAAGGGTTTTCCTACAATGAGCAGTTCTTC,CASKGFSYNEQFF
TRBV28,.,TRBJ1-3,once,TGTGCCAGCATGGCAGGCCGGAGAAGCTCTGGAAACACCATATATTTT,CASMAGRRSSGNTIYF
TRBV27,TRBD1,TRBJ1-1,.,TGTGCCAGCAGGTACCAGACAGGGTCTGAAGCTTTCTTT,CASRYQTGSEAFF
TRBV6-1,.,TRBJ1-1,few,TGTGCCAGCACGACAGATGAAGCTTTCTTT,CASTTDEAFF
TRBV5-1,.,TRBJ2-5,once,TGCGCCAGCAGCTCCCCCGAACGGATGGGGCGGGAGACCCAGTACTTC,CASSSPERMGRETQYF
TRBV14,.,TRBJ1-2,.,TGTGCCAGCAGCCCCCAACAGGGTCCCTATGGCTACACCTTC,CASSPQQGPYGYTF
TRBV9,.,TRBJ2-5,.,TGTGCCAGCAGCGTAGCCCCTCCGGACGCCCAGTACTTC,CASSVAPPDAQYF
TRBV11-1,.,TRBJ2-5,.,TGTGCCAGCAGCAACCCATCCCACCCTTACCAAGAGACCCAGTACTTC,CASSNPSHPYQETQYF
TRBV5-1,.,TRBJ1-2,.,TGCGCCAGCAGCTATACGGGGGGTGGCTACACCTTC,CASSYTGGGYTF
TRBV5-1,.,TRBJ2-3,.,TGCGCCAGCAGCTTGGCGGTAGATACGCAGTATTTT,CASSLAVDTQYF
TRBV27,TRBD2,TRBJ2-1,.,TGTGCCAGCAGTTTTCTAGCGGCCTACAATGAGCAGTTCTTC,CASSFLAAYNEQFF
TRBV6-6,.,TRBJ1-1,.,TGTGCCAGCAGTTCCCAGCCCATGAACACTGAAGCTTTCTTT,CASSSQPMNTEAFF
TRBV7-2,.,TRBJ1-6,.,TGTGCCAGCAGCTTAGCGCGGGGCTCACCCCTCCACTTT,CASSLARGSPLHF
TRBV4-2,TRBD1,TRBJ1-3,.,TGTGCCAGCAGCCTCTCGTCGGGGACAGGGTACGGAAACACCATATATTTT,CASSLSSGTGYGNTIYF
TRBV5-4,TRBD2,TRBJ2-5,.,TGTGCCAGCAGCCCCGGGACTAGCTCCGGGGAGACCCAGTACTTC,CASSPGTSSGETQYF
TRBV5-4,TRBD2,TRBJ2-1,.,TGTGCCAGCAGCCCTGGCGGCGGGCTAGCGGGGCCCCGGGCCTACAATGAGCAGTTCTTC,CASSPGGGLAGPRAYNEQFF
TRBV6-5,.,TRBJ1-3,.,TGTGCCAGCAGTTATACACAGGCGTCCTCTGGAAACACCATATATTTT,CASSYTQASSGNTIYF
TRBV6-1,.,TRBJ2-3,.,TGTGCCAGCAGTGAATACAGGGGACTCACAGATACGCAGTATTTT,CASSEYRGLTDTQYF
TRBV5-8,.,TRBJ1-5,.,TGTGCCAGCAGCCGGGTGGATAGCAATCAGCCCCAGCATTTT,CASSRVDSNQPQHF
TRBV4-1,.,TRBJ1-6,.,TGCGCCAGCAGGCCGACCGAAGAGAATAATTCACCCCTCCACTTT,CASRPTEENNSPLHF
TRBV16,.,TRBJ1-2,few,TGTGCCAGCAGCCAATCCGGACCGTCCTATGGCTACACCTTC,CASSQSGPSYGYTF
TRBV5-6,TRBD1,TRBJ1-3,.,TGTGCCAGCAGCGCGACAGGGCTCGGAAACACCATATATTTT,CASSATGLGNTIYF
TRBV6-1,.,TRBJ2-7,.,TGTGCCAGCAGTATTAGGGGGACGGACTACGAGCAGTACTTC,CASSIRGTDYEQYF
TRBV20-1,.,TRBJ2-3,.,TGCAGTGCGACTGCGGATACGCAGTATTTT,CSATADTQYF
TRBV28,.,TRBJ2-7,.,TGTGCCAGCAGCGCCCCTAGCCCCTACGAGCAGTACTTC,CASSAPSPYEQYF
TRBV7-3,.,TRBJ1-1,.,TGTGCCAGCAGCCAACAGGGGAACACTGAAGCTTTCTTT,CASSQQGNTEAFF
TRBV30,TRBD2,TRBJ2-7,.,TGTGCCTGGAGTGTACGGACTAGCGTAGAATACTCCTACGAGCAGTACTTC,CAWSVRTSVEYSYEQYF
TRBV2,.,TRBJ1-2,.,TGTGCCAGCAGCCCGGACATGCTCTATGGCTACACCTTC,CASSPDMLYGYTF
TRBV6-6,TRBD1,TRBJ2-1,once,TGTGCCAGCAGTGTAGACAGGGGGCTTGAGCAGTTCTTC,CASSVDRGLEQFF
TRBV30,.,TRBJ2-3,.,TGTGCCTGGAGTGGATTTAGCACAGATACGCAGTATTTT,CAWSGFSTDTQYF
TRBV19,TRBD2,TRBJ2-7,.,TGTGCCAGTAATAATGGAACGGGACTAGCGGGTGCTACACGGCACTACGAGCAGTACTTC,CASNNGTGLAGATRHYEQYF
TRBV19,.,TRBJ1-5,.,TGTGCCAGTAGTTTGCGGGGTTTTCATCAGCCCCAGCATTTT,CASSLRGFHQPQHF
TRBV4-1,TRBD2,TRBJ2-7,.,TGCGCCAGCAGCCAAGATTCCAGCGGGAGGGCCTTGTCCTACGAGCAGTACTTC,CASSQDSSGRALSYEQYF
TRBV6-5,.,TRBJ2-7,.,TGTGCCAGCAGTACTAGGACAGAGCAGTACTTC,CASSTRTEQYF
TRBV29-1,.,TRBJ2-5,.,TGCAGCATCGAGGGACCGTGGAAAAAAGAGACCCAGTACTTC,CSIEGPWKKETQYF
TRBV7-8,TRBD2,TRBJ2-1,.,TGTGCCAGCAGCTCACGGGGCCCTCTAGCCCGACTAGCTGGGTGGGGGCAGTTCTTC,CASSSRGPLARLAGWGQFF
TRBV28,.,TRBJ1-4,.,TGTGCCAGCAGCGACCCCTCCTCAGCGATAACTAATGAAAAACTGTTTTTT,CASSDPSSAITNEKLFF
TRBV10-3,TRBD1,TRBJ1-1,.,TGTGCCATCAGTGAGTCTAGGACAGGGCAGACTGAAGCTTTCTTT,CAISESRTGQTEAFF
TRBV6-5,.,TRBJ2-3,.,TGTGCCAGCACAAGGACTGGTGGAGATACGCAGTATTTT,CASTRTGGDTQYF
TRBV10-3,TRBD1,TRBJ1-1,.,TGTGCCATCAGTGGACAGGGAGGGACTGAAGCTTTCTTT,CAISGQGGTEAFF
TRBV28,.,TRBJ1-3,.,TGTGCCAGCAGCCCTGGGACGGTCGGAAACACCATATATTTT,CASSPGTVGNTIYF
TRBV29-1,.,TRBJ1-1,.,TGCAGCGTTGTGCGTAGCACTGAAGCTTTCTTT,CSVVRSTEAFF
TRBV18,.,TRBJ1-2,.,TGTGCCAGCTCATCCTTACGACAAAACTATGGCTACACCTTC,CASSSLRQNYGYTF
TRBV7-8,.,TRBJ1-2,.,TGTGCCAGCAGCCCATATAGACTAGACAATACCTATGGCTACACCTTC,CASSPYRLDNTYGYTF
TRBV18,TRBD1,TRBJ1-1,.,TGTGCCAGCTCACCACCCCTCCGACAGGGGGATGTCGGTGAAGCTTTCTTT,CASSPPLRQGDVGEAFF
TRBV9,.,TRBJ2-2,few,TGTGCCAGCAGCGTAGATAAGCGCCCGAACACCGGGGAGCTGTTTTTT,CASSVDKRPNTGELFF